What follows are 32 T cell receptor beta chains derived from one specimen sequenced in a study of T cells in Graves' hyperthyroidism and ophthalmopathy. RNA transcripts were the template for amplifying TCR beta CDR3 regions. Primed by the HTBI set, a first-round RT-PCR was run on the TCR CDR3. Via MiXCR, TCRdb re-called the multiplex PCR reads, giving one row per CDR3 protein. The sample records 40,000 or so distinct CDR3 sequences, 49% being singletons. Sequenced material: blood. The receptors originated from a woman in her forties or fifties with Graves' hyperthyroidism that later progressed to Graves' ophthalmopathy.

This clonotype was seen at least ten times. The chain combines TRBV19 with TRBJ1-1; D not certain. The germline V and J ends were trimmed by 7 bases and 1 base, with 13 bases remaining between them. This CDR3 comprises 14 residues. CDR1 and CDR2 from the germline V gene are LNHDA and SQIVND (reference sequence). DNA of the CDR3: TGTGCCAGTAAGGGTTTCAACCCGAACACTGAAGCTTTCTTT. It translates to CASKGFNPNTEAFF.

V is TRBV20-1 and J is TRBJ2-1; the match to TRBD2 covers 11 bases. V lost 6 bases and J lost 5; bases outside the gene matches: 3. Germline values: CDR1 DFQATT, CDR2 SNEGSKA (reference sequence). The CDR3 is 13 amino acids. CDR3 loop: CSAKLAGDNEQFF. CDR3 nucleotides: TGCAGTGCCAAACTAGCGGGAGACAATGAGCAGTTCTTC.

This clonotype showed up many times. This chain links TRBV5-1 with TRBJ2-3; 8 positions agree with TRBD2. The germline V gene encodes CDR1 SGHRS and CDR2 YFSETQ. This CDR3 comprises 15 residues. J lost 2 bases, V lost 9 bases, and 11 bases had no gene match. In nucleotides, the CDR3 is TGCGCCACCTCGGGAGGGGAGGCGAACACAGATACGCAGTATTTT. This translates into CATSGGEANTDTQYF.

As regards this clonotype: A much larger clone differs from this one at a single base, so this may be a read error. This sequence joins TRBV3-1 and TRBJ1-1, with 8 bases matching TRBD1. The CDR3 consists of 14 residues. Germline CDR1 LGHDT, CDR2 YNNKEL (reference sequence). CDR3 sequence: CAGSPQGADTEAFF. The CDR3 DNA follows: TGTGCCGGCAGCCCCCAGGGGGCGGACACTGAAGCTTTCTTT.

As for this clonotype: This could be a read error, since a much larger clone is one nucleotide away. This rearrangement joins TRBV3-1 to TRBJ1-3; weak D call: TRBD1 (5 bases). The CDR3 runs to 13 residues. Germline V CDR1 and CDR2: LGHDT, YNNKEL (reference sequence). The CDR3 spells CAGRRQSGNTIYF. The DNA of the CDR3 is TGTGCCGGCAGACGACAGTCTGGAAACACCATATATTTT. Filled out from reference TRBV3-1 and TRBJ1-3, the complete variable domain reads DTAVSQTPKYLVTQMGNDKSIKCEQNLGHDTMYWYKQDSKKFLKIMFSYNNKELIINETVPNRFSPKSPDKAHLNLHINSLELGDSAVYFCAGRRQSGNTIYFGEGSWLTVV.

This clonotype occurred many times. J is TRBJ2-2 and V is TRBV4-2, with D possibly TRBD2 on 6 matching bases. The germline gives CDR1 LGHNA, CDR2 YNFKEQ. V lost 0 bases, J lost 7 bases, and 15 bases lay in between. The CDR3 is 16 amino acids. CDR3 amino acids: CASSQDLPGENGELFF. CDR3 nucleotide sequence: TGTGCCAGCAGCCAAGATCTCCCGGGAGAGAACGGGGAGCTGTTTTTT.

The CDR3 nucleotides read TGTGCCAGCAGCCCCATCGGACAGGGGGATGATACGCAGTATTTT. Encoded protein: CASSPIGQGDDTQYF. V is TRBV5-4 and J is TRBJ2-3; 10 nucleotides align to TRBD1. The CDR3 runs 15 residues. Germline trimming cut 4 bases from V and 6 bases from J; bases unmatched to any gene: 8. Germline V gene data show CDR1 as SGHNT and CDR2 as YYREEE (reference sequence).

In its sample, this clonotype is medium-sized. V is TRBV2 and J is TRBJ2-1, with D hard to call. Germline-derived CDR1 and CDR2 are SNHLY and FYNNEI. The V end was cut by 6 bases, the J end by 12 bases, with 15 bases between. CDR3 length: 12 residues. The CDR3 loop is CASRSLDLVQFF. CDR3 sequence (DNA): TGTGCCAGCAGGTCGCTAGATCTTGTGCAGTTCTTC.

The J gene is TRBJ2-7, the V gene TRBV20-1; no clear D gene. Germline lookup yields CDR1 DFQATT and CDR2 SNEGSKA (reference sequence). The CDR3 spans 12 residues. Trimming took 1 base from V and 2 from J, leaving 6 bases between them. The CDR3 here is CSARGATYEQYF. CDR3 sequence (DNA): TGCAGTGCTAGAGGGGCTACCTACGAGCAGTACTTC.

This rearrangement joins TRBV10-1 to TRBJ2-1; 9 nucleotides match TRBD1. The CDR3 has 15 amino acids. CDR1 and CDR2 (germline): WNHNN, SYGVQD (reference sequence). The junction had 15 bases not matched to a gene; V was cut back by 2 bases and J by 16 bases. CDR3 sequence reads: CASSETQFSGQGLFF. Written as DNA, the CDR3 is TGCGCCAGCAGTGAGACGCAATTCTCGGGACAGGGCCTTTTCTTC.

This clonotype has ten or more counts. The chain carries TRBV11-3 and TRBJ2-2; D not certain. The germline gives CDR1 SGHNT, CDR2 YENEEA. The CDR3 contains 17 residues. Trimming removed 2 bases from V and 6 bases from J, with 19 bases in between. In DNA, the CDR3 is TGTGCCAGCAGCTTATCCCCTCCTATGGTATTCCCCGGGGAGCTGTTTTTT. The encoded protein is CASSLSPPMVFPGELFF.

V gene TRBV7-3 combines with J gene TRBJ2-1; D might be TRBD1 (6 bases). Trimming took off 1 base at V and 5 bases at J, with 9 bases between the two ends. Germline loops: CDR1 SGHTA, CDR2 FQGTGA. The CDR3 covers 14 residues. This CDR3 is CASSLNPGDNEQFF. The CDR3 DNA follows: TGTGCCAGCAGCTTAAACCCAGGGGACAATGAGCAGTTCTTC. Full variable domain (missing parts from reference TRBV7-3 and TRBJ2-1): GAGVSQTPSNKVTEKGKYVELRCDPISGHTALYWYRQSLGQGPEFLIYFQGTGAADDSGLPNDRFFAVRPEGSVSTLKIQRTERGDSAVYLCASSLNPGDNEQFFGPGTRLTVL.

This clonotype was counted ten times or more. The chain couples TRBV28 to TRBJ1-2, with D unclear. Germline V gene data show CDR1 as MDHEN and CDR2 as SYDVKM. V lost 2 bases, J lost 4 bases, and 8 bases lay in between. CDR3 length equals 13 residues. CDR3 nucleotides: TGTGCCAGCAGTTTAAATTGGGCCTATGGCTACACCTTC. This sequence encodes CASSLNWAYGYTF.

This clonotype was recorded many times. This chain connects TRBV6-5 to TRBJ2-7; perhaps TRBD1 as D (6 bases). The CDR3 totals 15 residues. Looked up from germline, CDR1 is MNHEY and CDR2 is SVGAGI. The ends were cut back, 0 bases at V and 2 bases at J, with 11 bases in the middle. The CDR3 loop is CASSYSATGPYEQYF. The CDR3 DNA reads TGTGCCAGCAGTTACTCAGCGACAGGTCCCTACGAGCAGTACTTC.

This chain links TRBV19 with TRBJ1-2; no reliable D call. V was cut by 5 bases and J by 4 bases, with 5 bases left in between. CDR1 is LNHDA, CDR2 SQIVND, per germline (reference sequence). The CDR3 runs 11 residues. CDR3 nucleotides: TGTGCCAGTAGTTCTCCCTATGGCTACACCTTC. Protein: CASSSPYGYTF. Full variable domain (missing parts from reference TRBV19 and TRBJ1-2): DGGITQSPKYLFRKEGQNVTLSCEQNLNHDAMYWYRQDPGQGLRLIYYSQIVNDFQKGDIAEGYSVSREKKESFPLTVTSAQKNPTAFYLCASSSPYGYTFGSGTRLTVV.

Worth noting for this clonotype: A read error may produce the germline difference seen at one junction end. The chain has TRBV7-7 and TRBJ1-1; D is ambiguous. Germline V gene lookup returns CDR1 SSHAT and CDR2 FNYEAQ (reference sequence). The CDR3 spans 16 residues. The CDR3 DNA reads as TGTGCTAGCAGCTTTTCGATCGGGAGGGAGGGCACTGAAGCTTTCTTT. It yields the protein CASSFSIGREGTEAFF.

On this clonotype: Germline and junction disagree at one end, which may indicate a read error. This chain links TRBV24-1 with TRBJ2-3, with D possibly called TRBD1 or TRBD2 (5 bases each). The CDR3 runs to 15 residues. Germline V lookup: CDR1 KGHDR, CDR2 SFDVKD. For the CDR3, the DNA is TGTGCCGCCAGTGACAGCGGACACAGCGCAGATACGCAGAATTTT. Translating it yields CAASDSGHSADTQNF.

There are many counts of this clonotype. V and J are TRBV7-2 and TRBJ2-5; D remains ambiguous. The V and J ends lost 2 bases and 3 bases respectively, with 7 bases between them. Germline V gene sequence: CDR1 SGHTA, CDR2 FQGNSA. There are 13 residues in the CDR3. The CDR3 region is CASSLFREETQYF. CDR3 coding DNA: TGTGCCAGCAGCTTATTTAGGGAAGAGACCCAGTACTTC.

J is TRBJ2-7 and V is TRBV29-1; 7 bases map to TRBD2. V was clipped by 8 bases and J by 3 bases; unmatched bases: 10. CDR1 and CDR2 from the germline V gene are SQVTM and ANQGSEA. The CDR3 runs 13 residues. In nucleotides, the CDR3 is TGCAGCCAAGCTAGCGGACCTAGCTACGAGCAGTACTTC. Protein product: CSQASGPSYEQYF.

The chain joins TRBV10-3 to TRBJ2-7, with 11 nucleotides matching TRBD2. CDR1 is ENHRY and CDR2 is SYGVKD in the germline V gene. The CDR3 consists of 14 residues. The junction had 2 bases not matched to a gene; V was cut back by 6 bases and J by 1 base. CDR3: CAIRSSGGSYEQYF. The DNA for the CDR3 is TGTGCCATCAGATCTAGCGGGGGGTCCTACGAGCAGTACTTC.

This clonotype was detected once. This chain connects TRBV29-1 to TRBJ2-1; TRBD2 matches at 8 bases. Per the germline V gene, CDR1 is SQVTM and CDR2 is ANQGSEA. Trimming cost V 0 bases and J 3 bases; bases outside gene matches: 4. The CDR3 is made up of 15 amino acids. This chain's CDR3 is CSVEDPGGNYNEQFF. The CDR3 bases are TGCAGCGTTGAAGATCCGGGAGGGAACTACAATGAGCAGTTCTTC.

A word on this clonotype: The junction departs from germline at one end; a sequencing error may be responsible. V is TRBV20-1 and J is TRBJ1-1; D might be TRBD1 (6 bases). Germline assignment: CDR1 DFQATT and CDR2 SNEGSKA (reference sequence). This CDR3 comprises 13 residues. CDR3 in DNA: TGCAGTGCTAACCACCCGAGGGACACGGAAGCTTTCTTT. Its protein product is CSANHPRDTEAFF.

The chain combines TRBV5-4 with TRBJ1-4, with no clear D. Trimming stripped 0 bases from V and 3 bases from J, with 12 bases between. This CDR3 comprises 16 residues. Germline CDR1 reads SGHNT; CDR2 reads YYREEE (reference sequence). CDR3 sequence (DNA): TGTGCCAGCAGCTTGGCCGGGGTAACTTCTAATGAAAAACTGTTTTTT. This gives the protein CASSLAGVTSNEKLFF.

Comments on this clonotype: Compared with germline, one end of the junction differs, possibly owing to a read error. The V gene is TRBV6-5, the J gene TRBJ2-2; D is unclear. The CDR3 loop spans 12 amino acids. Germline CDR1 reads MNHEY; CDR2 reads SVGAGI. CDR3 region: CVSRKWTGQLFF. In DNA form, the CDR3 reads TGTGTCAGCAGAAAGTGGACCGGGCAGCTGTTTTTT.

In nucleotides, the CDR3 is TGTGCCACCAGTGCTAGAGTGACGTATGGCTACACCTTC. Translating gives CATSARVTYGYTF. The chain combines TRBV24-1 with TRBJ1-2; no definite D call. Trimming removed 5 bases from V and 5 bases from J, with 11 bases in between. Germline V gives CDR1 KGHDR, CDR2 SFDVKD. The CDR3 is made up of 13 amino acids.

This rearrangement joins TRBV25-1 to TRBJ2-1; 12 bases are shared with TRBD2. Germline V gives CDR1 MGHDK, CDR2 SYGVNS. Germline trimming cut 1 base from V and 6 bases from J; bases unmatched to any gene: 4. The CDR3 totals 16 residues. CDR3 in DNA: TGTGCCAGCAGTGAATTGACTAGCGGGAGTGGCAATGAGCAGTTCTTC. Translating gives CASSELTSGSGNEQFF.

There are many counts of this clonotype. The chain links TRBV5-1 to TRBJ2-3; no definite D call. V was shortened by 0 bases and J by 0 bases, with 14 bases between the two germline ends. Germline V lookup: CDR1 SGHRS, CDR2 YFSETQ. The CDR3 is 17 residues long. The CDR3 sequence is CASSLGYMGPSTDTQYF. CDR3 nucleotide sequence: TGCGCCAGCAGCTTGGGGTATATGGGCCCGAGCACAGATACGCAGTATTTT.

This clonotype was seen repeatedly, ten times or more. The chain has TRBV6-2 or TRBV6-3 and TRBJ1-2; no clear D gene. The CDR3 consists of 13 residues. Deletions cut 8 bases from V and 0 bases from J, with 10 bases between. Germline assignment: CDR1 MNHEY and CDR2 SVGEGT. Here the CDR3 reads CASRGRANYGYTF. The CDR3 bases are TGTGCCAGCCGAGGGCGAGCTAACTATGGCTACACCTTC.

The V gene is TRBV29-1, the J gene TRBJ2-7; D is ambiguous. The CDR3 has 12 amino acids. Per germline, CDR1 SQVTM and CDR2 ANQGSEA. Trimming took off 2 bases at V and 1 base at J, with 6 bases between the two ends. CDR3 nucleotides: TGCAGCGTTGAATCCCAGTCCTACGAGCAGTACTTC. It codes for CSVESQSYEQYF.

This chain uses TRBV6-5 with TRBJ2-1; D might be TRBD1 (6 bases). Germline CDR1 is MNHEY and CDR2 is SVGAGI. The CDR3 spans 13 residues. Trimming took 4 bases from V and 8 from J, leaving 12 bases between them. CDR3 loop: CASSCSGADEQFF. The CDR3 nucleotides read TGTGCCAGCAGTTGCTCAGGGGCCGATGAGCAGTTCTTC.

This clonotype is labeled as medium-sized. This sequence joins TRBV7-2 and TRBJ2-3, with D maybe TRBD2 (6 bases). Germline V gene data show CDR1 as SGHTA and CDR2 as FQGNSA. V shed 5 bases and J shed 9 bases, with 24 bases lying between them. The CDR3 contains 16 residues. DNA for the CDR3: TGTGCCAGCAGCAAAGGGAGGCCAGGCCCGGGATCGACGCAGTATTTT. Translation: CASSKGRPGPGSTQYF.

About this clonotype: Germline is not matched at one junction end, which may reflect a read error. The chain combines TRBV5-1 with TRBJ2-3; TRBD1 might be the D (5 bases). CDR3 length: 15 amino acids. Germline V gene data show CDR1 as SGHRS and CDR2 as YFSETQ. Here the CDR3 DNA reads TGCGCCGGCAGCTTTCAGGTCAGGGTTTGGGATACGCAGTATTTT. Its protein product is CAGSFQVRVWDTQYF.